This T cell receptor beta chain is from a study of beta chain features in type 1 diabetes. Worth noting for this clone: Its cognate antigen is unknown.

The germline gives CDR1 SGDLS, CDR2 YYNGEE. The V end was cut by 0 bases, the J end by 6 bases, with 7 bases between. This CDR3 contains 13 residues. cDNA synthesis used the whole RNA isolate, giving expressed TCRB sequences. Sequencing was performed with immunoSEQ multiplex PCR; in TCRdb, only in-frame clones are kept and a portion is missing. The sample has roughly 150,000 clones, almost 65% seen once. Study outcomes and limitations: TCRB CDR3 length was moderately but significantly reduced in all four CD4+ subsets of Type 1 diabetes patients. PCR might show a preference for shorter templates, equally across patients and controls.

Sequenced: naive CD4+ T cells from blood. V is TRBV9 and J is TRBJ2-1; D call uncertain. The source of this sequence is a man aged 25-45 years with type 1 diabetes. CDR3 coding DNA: TGTGCCAGCAGCGTAGACGTCATCAATGAGCAGTTCTTC. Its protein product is CASSVDVINEQFF.